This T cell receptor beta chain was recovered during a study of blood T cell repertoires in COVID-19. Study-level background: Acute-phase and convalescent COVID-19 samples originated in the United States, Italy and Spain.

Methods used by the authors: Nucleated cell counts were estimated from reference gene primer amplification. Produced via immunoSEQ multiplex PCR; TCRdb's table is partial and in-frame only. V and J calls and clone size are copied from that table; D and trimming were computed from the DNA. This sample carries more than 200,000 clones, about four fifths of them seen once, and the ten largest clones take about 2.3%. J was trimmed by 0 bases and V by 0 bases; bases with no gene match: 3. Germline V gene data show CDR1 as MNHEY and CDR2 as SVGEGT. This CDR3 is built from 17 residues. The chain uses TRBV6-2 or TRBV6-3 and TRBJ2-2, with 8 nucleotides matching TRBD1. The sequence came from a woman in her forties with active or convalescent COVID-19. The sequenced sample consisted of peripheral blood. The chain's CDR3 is CASSYSQGASNTGELFF. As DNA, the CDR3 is TGTGCCAGCAGTTACTCCCAGGGGGCTTCGAACACCGGGGAGCTGTTTTTT.